The 14 T cell receptor beta chains below come from one sample, sequenced in a study of T cell repertoires in cytomegalovirus infection. TCRdb used MiXCR to reprocess the reads, holding one entry per CDR3 protein. Of about 920,000 distinct CDR3 sequences detected, roughly 30% appear once; the ten largest clones hold over 12%. These receptors lack a known antigen. This specimen consisted of cultured CD8+ T cells from PBMCs, obtained from culture after CMV antigen stimulation. The receptors here all came from a human donor in good health (CMV status not recorded). Some clones in this sample may be carry-over from other donors' samples.

The sample holds a few counts of this clonotype. The chain is built from TRBV19 and TRBJ1-1; no clear D gene. The V end was cut by 5 bases, the J end by 7 bases, with 17 bases between. Germline CDR1 reads LNHDA; CDR2 reads SQIVND (reference sequence). The CDR3 sequence is 14 residues long. The CDR3 is CASSPTTSAVEAFF. The CDR3 DNA sequence: TGTGCCAGTAGTCCAACAACCTCGGCAGTTGAAGCTTTCTTT.

The rearrangement uses TRBV19 and TRBJ1-2; possible D gene TRBD1, 5 bases. The V gene lost 7 bases and the J gene lost 7 bases, with 16 bases spanning the gap. CDR1 LNHDA and CDR2 SQIVND come from the germline V gene (reference sequence). The CDR3 consists of 13 residues. CDR3 nucleotide sequence: TGTGCCAGTACGGCGGGGCCCGGACGTGGCTACACCTTC. It yields the protein CASTAGPGRGYTF.

The chain recombines TRBV5-1 with TRBJ1-5; D remains unclear. The length of the CDR3 is 15 residues. Between the trimmed V and J ends, which lost 1 base and 5 bases, there was a span of 13 bases. Germline CDR1 is SGHRS and CDR2 is YFSETQ. In DNA form, the CDR3 reads TGCGCCAGCAGCTTGTATGGGGAAATCGATCAGCCCCAGCATTTT. Residues: CASSLYGEIDQPQHF. Looking up the rest from reference TRBV5-1 and TRBJ1-5 gives the full variable domain: KAGVTQTPRYLIKTRGQQVTLSCSPISGHRSVSWYQQTPGQGLQFLFEYFSETQRNKGNFPGRFSGRQFSNSRSEMNVSTLELGDSALYLCASSLYGEIDQPQHFGDGTRLSIL.

This clonotype was detected only a few times. The chain combines TRBV19 with TRBJ1-5, with D hard to call. The CDR3 length is 15 residues. Germline values: CDR1 LNHDA, CDR2 SQIVND (reference sequence). Trimming left V 7 bases short and J 0 bases short, with 13 bases between. CDR3 DNA: TGTGCCAGTACCGCTCTCGGTGATAGCAATCAGCCCCAGCATTTT. It codes for CASTALGDSNQPQHF.

This clonotype was observed a handful of times. The J gene is TRBJ1-1, the V gene TRBV7-9, with D uncertain. The CDR3 has 13 residues. Looked up from germline, CDR1 is SEHNR and CDR2 is FQNEAQ (reference sequence). Trimming cost V 5 bases and J 0 bases, with 7 bases left between them. In nucleotides, the CDR3 is TGTGCCAGCAGCCCCTATGTGAACACTGAAGCTTTCTTT. It codes for CASSPYVNTEAFF.

The rearrangement joins TRBV7-8 to TRBJ1-1; D ambiguous. Trimming took off 3 bases at V and 5 bases at J, with 7 bases between the two ends. CDR1 is SGHVS and CDR2 is FQNEAQ in the germline V gene. The CDR3 has 12 amino acids. In DNA, the CDR3 is TGTGCCAGCAGCTTTTTTGCGACTGAAGCTTTCTTT. It translates to CASSFFATEAFF.

This clonotype was detected ten times or more. The chain is built from TRBV5-4 and TRBJ2-5; D may be TRBD1 or TRBD2 (6 bases each). V was cut by 0 bases and J by 5 bases, with 11 bases left in between. The CDR3 has 14 residues. CDR1 and CDR2 from the germline V gene are SGHNT and YYREEE (reference sequence). The chain's CDR3 is CASSLEGGGETQYF. CDR3 DNA: TGTGCCAGCAGCTTGGAGGGGGGTGGGGAGACCCAGTACTTC.

The chain has TRBV11-3 and TRBJ1-1, with a weak D call TRBD1 (5 bases). This CDR3 is built from 14 residues. Germline V gene data show CDR1 as SGHNT and CDR2 as YENEEA. Trimming removed 5 bases at V and 5 bases at J, with 15 bases between. As DNA, the CDR3 is TGTGCCAGCAGCGATCAGGGAGCGGGGACTGAAGCTTTCTTT. Its protein is CASSDQGAGTEAFF.

This clonotype has a handful of counts. The chain uses TRBV10-3 and TRBJ2-1; 8 bases line up with TRBD2. Germline V CDR1 and CDR2: ENHRY, SYGVKD. The ends lost 5 bases at V and 7 bases at J; junction bases unmatched: 4. The CDR3 totals 13 residues. The CDR3 reads CAISLPGGNEQFF. The CDR3 nucleotides are TGTGCCATCAGTCTCCCGGGGGGGAATGAGCAGTTCTTC.

This clonotype was observed a handful of times. V gene TRBV27 combines with J gene TRBJ1-4; 10 bases match TRBD1. J was trimmed by 5 bases and V by 4 bases; bases with no gene match: 7. The germline V gene has CDR1 MNHEY and CDR2 SMNVEV (reference sequence). The CDR3 consists of 16 residues. CDR3 in DNA: TGTGCCAGCAGTTCTAAAGGGGGACAGGGGAATGAAAAACTGTTTTTT. Its protein is CASSSKGGQGNEKLFF. Complete variable domain (other parts from reference TRBV27 and TRBJ1-4): EAQVTQNPRYLITVTGKKLTVTCSQNMNHEYMSWYRQDPGLGLRQIYYSMNVEVTDKGDVPEGYKVSRKEKRNFPLILESPSPNQTSLYFCASSSKGGQGNEKLFFGSGTQLSVL.

Concerning this clonotype: This may be a read error: a much more frequent sequence differs by one nucleotide. This chain connects TRBV7-8 to TRBJ2-2; TRBD2 aligns across 7 bases. V shed 5 bases and J 2 bases; nucleotides not matched to a gene: 8. CDR1 is SGHVS and CDR2 is FQNEAQ in the germline V gene. The CDR3 has 16 amino acids. CDR3 sequence: CASSGWGLSNTGELFF. CDR3 sequence (DNA): TGTGCCAGCAGCGGATGGGGACTATCCAACACCGGGGAGCTGTTTTTT.

The rearrangement joins TRBV12-3 or TRBV12-4 to TRBJ2-2; D remains unclear. CDR3 length: 15 amino acids. The V end lost 3 bases, the J end lost 5 bases, and 13 bases lay between the germline ends. The CDR3 loop is CASSFPEASTGELFF. CDR3 coding DNA: TGTGCCAGCAGTTTTCCTGAAGCGAGTACCGGGGAGCTGTTTTTT.

A word on this clonotype: A read error may produce the germline difference seen at one junction end. The chain joins TRBV27 to TRBJ2-6; TRBD1 might be the D (5 bases). This CDR3 is built from 16 residues. Germline V CDR1 and CDR2: MNHEY, SMNVEV (reference sequence). This CDR3 is CASSLGVGPGTNVLTF. DNA for the CDR3: TGTGCCAGCAGTCTAGGGGTGGGGCCTGGGACCAACGTCCTGACTTTC.

This chain connects TRBV7-3 to TRBJ1-1; D remains ambiguous. The CDR3 extends over 15 amino acids. V was clipped by 1 base and J by 1 base, with 10 bases between them. Germline lookup yields CDR1 SGHTA and CDR2 FQGTGA. CDR3 amino acids: CASSLIRAGNTEAFF. For the CDR3, the DNA is TGTGCCAGCAGCTTAATAAGGGCAGGGAACACTGAAGCTTTCTTT.